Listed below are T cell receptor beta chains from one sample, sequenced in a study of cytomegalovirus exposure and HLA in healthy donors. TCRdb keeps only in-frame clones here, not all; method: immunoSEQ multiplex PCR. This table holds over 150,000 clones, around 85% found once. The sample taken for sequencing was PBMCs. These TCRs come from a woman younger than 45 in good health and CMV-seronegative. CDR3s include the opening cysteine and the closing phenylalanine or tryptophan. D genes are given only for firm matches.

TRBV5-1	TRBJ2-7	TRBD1	TGCGCCAGCAGCTTGGGGACAGGGCCCCACGAGCAGTACTTC	CASSLGTGPHEQYF
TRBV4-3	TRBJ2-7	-	TGCGCCAGCAGCCAAGAACTGTCCTACGAGCAGTACTTC	CASSQELSYEQYF
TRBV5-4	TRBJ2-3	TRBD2	TGTGCCAGCAGCTTGACTAGCGGAGCTATCACAGATACGCAGTATTTT	CASSLTSGAITDTQYF
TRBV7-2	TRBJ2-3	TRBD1	TGTGCCAGCAGCCCCAGGACAGGTACGCAGTATTTT	CASSPRTGTQYF
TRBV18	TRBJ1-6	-	TGTGCCAGCTCACCACGGTCCGGGAGCAATTCACCCCTCCACTTT	CASSPRSGSNSPLHF
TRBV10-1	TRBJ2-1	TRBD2	TGCGCCAGCAGTGAGTCGTTGGGTAGCGGGGTCTACAATGAGCAGTTCTTC	CASSESLGSGVYNEQFF
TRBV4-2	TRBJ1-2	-	TGTGCCAGCAGCCAAGCAGGGATTCGGCCGGCTAACTATGGCTACACCTTC	CASSQAGIRPANYGYTF
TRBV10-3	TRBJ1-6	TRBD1	TGTGCCACCGCGACCGGGACAGATAATTCACCCCTCCACTTT	CATATGTDNSPLHF
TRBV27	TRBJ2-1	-	TGTGCCAGCACCCGGCAGGGGGCTCGCGGGAGGGCCCTCCGGGGCAATGAGCAGTTCTTC	CASTRQGARGRALRGNEQFF
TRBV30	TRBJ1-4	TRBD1	TGTGCCTGGAGTGTACACGGGACAGTTAATGAAAAACTGTTTTTT	CAWSVHGTVNEKLFF
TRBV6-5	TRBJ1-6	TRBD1	TGTGCCAGTTCTGACCCCAGGGGGTCGCTTTCACCCCTCCACTTT	CASSDPRGSLSPLHF